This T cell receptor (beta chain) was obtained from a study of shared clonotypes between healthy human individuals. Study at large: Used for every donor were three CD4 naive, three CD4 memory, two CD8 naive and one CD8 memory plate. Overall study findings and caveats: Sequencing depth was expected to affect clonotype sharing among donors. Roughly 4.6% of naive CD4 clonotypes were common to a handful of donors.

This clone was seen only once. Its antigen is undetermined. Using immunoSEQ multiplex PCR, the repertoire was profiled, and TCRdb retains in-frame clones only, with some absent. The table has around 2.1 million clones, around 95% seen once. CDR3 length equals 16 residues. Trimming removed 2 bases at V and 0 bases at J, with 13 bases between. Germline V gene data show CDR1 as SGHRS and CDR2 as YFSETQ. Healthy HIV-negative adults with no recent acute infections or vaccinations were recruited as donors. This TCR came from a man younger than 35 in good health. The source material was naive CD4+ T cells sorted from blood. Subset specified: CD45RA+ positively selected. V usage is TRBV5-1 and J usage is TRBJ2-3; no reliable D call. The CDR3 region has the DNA TGCGCCAGCAGCTTTGGACGGCTGATTAGCACAGATACGCAGTATTTT. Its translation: CASSFGRLISTDTQYF. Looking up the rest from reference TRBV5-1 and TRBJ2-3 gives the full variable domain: KAGVTQTPRYLIKTRGQQVTLSCSPISGHRSVSWYQQTPGQGLQFLFEYFSETQRNKGNFPGRFSGRQFSNSRSEMNVSTLELGDSALYLCASSFGRLISTDTQYFGPGTRLTVL.